Below are 8 T cell receptor beta chains sequenced from a single sample in a study of T cell repertoires in cytomegalovirus infection. These receptors' targets are unknown. One entry per CDR3 protein, called by TCRdb with MiXCR from the reads. The data show under 300,000 distinct CDR3 sequences, with roughly a fifth seen just once and roughly 20% held by the top ten. Sequenced here: cultured PBMCs, sampled from culture after CMV antigen stimulation. These receptors originate from a human donor in good health (CMV status not recorded). Some clones in this sample may be carry-over from other donors' samples.

V gene TRBV2 combines with J gene TRBJ2-2; maybe TRBD1 (6 bases). V was shortened by 6 bases and J by 2 bases, with 19 bases between the two germline ends. This CDR3 comprises 17 residues. Germline V CDR1 and CDR2: SNHLY, FYNNEI. The CDR3 DNA sequence: TGTGCCAGCAGGCCAGCCTTCCGGACAGTTAACACCGGGGAGCTGTTTTTT. As protein: CASRPAFRTVNTGELFF.

This chain connects TRBV28 to TRBJ2-7, with D uncertain. Germline CDR1 MDHEN, CDR2 SYDVKM. Trimming removed 3 bases at V and 2 bases at J, with 11 bases between. The CDR3 is 14 residues long. The CDR3 is CASSLAAATYEQYF. The CDR3 region has the DNA TGTGCCAGCAGTTTGGCGGCTGCAACCTACGAGCAGTACTTC.

This clonotype occurred many times. The chain recombines TRBV7-3 with TRBJ2-2; 9 bases map to TRBD1. Looked up from germline, CDR1 is SGHTA and CDR2 is FQGTGA. This CDR3 region has 14 residues. The V and J ends lost 6 bases and 6 bases, in that order; junction bases with no gene match: 5. The CDR3 bases are TGTGCCAGCAGACAGGGGACAGGGTCCGGGGAGCTGTTTTTT. This sequence encodes CASRQGTGSGELFF.

This clonotype was seen many times. The rearrangement joins TRBV7-2 to TRBJ2-1; TRBD2 agrees at 11 bases. V shed 5 bases and J 2 bases; nucleotides not matched to a gene: 2. Per germline, CDR1 SGHTA and CDR2 FQGNSA. The CDR3 is 15 residues long. This CDR3 reads CASSPTSGTYNEQFF. In DNA, the CDR3 is TGTGCCAGCAGCCCGACTAGCGGGACCTACAATGAGCAGTTCTTC.

This clonotype appeared a few times. The chain links TRBV7-9 to TRBJ1-6; D remains unclear. CDR1 is SEHNR and CDR2 is FQNEAQ in the germline V gene (reference sequence). This CDR3 region has 17 residues. The V gene lost 0 bases and the J gene lost 0 bases, with 9 bases spanning the gap. DNA for the CDR3: TGTGCCAGCAGCTTAGCGGCGGGGAGCTCCTATAATTCACCCCTCCACTTT. Translated: CASSLAAGSSYNSPLHF.

CDR3 DNA sequence: TGTGCCAGCAGAATCAGGAGTGAAGCTTTCTTT. Its translation: CASRIRSEAFF. This sequence joins TRBV7-2 and TRBJ1-1; D gene uncertain. CDR1 is SGHTA and CDR2 is FQGNSA in the germline V gene. The CDR3 covers 11 residues. Trimming removed 6 bases at V and 7 bases at J, with 9 bases between.

The V and J genes are TRBV24-1 and TRBJ2-1, with 8 bases lining up with TRBD2. This CDR3 is built from 15 residues. V lost 5 bases and J lost 8; bases outside the gene matches: 10. Germline CDR1 KGHDR, CDR2 SFDVKD. The DNA for the CDR3 is TGTGCCACCAGTGTCGTCGCGGGAGGTCATTATGAGCAGTTCTTC. Its translation: CATSVVAGGHYEQFF.

This clonotype has just a few counts. The chain employs TRBV6-6 and TRBJ1-1, with D tentatively TRBD1 (6 bases). From germline, CDR1 is MNHNY and CDR2 SVGAGI (reference sequence). This CDR3 is 16 amino acids long. V lost 5 bases to trimming and J lost 5 bases, with 21 bases between them. The chain's CDR3 is CASSRGRGNKGTEAFF. The CDR3 DNA follows: TGTGCCAGCAGTCGAGGGAGGGGGAATAAGGGGACTGAAGCTTTCTTT.